The T cell receptor beta chain described here comes from a study of post-analysis software for immune sequencing data. Overall study findings and caveats: The F measure placed samples prepared in the same batch into strongly shared clusters.

Note on this clonotype: The antigen is not known.

cDNA libraries of TCR beta carried unique molecular identifiers. TCRdb ran MiXCR on the PCR reads and lists one entry per CDR3 protein. The data hold about 430,000 distinct CDR3 sequences, with 35% to 45% observed a single time. The TCR comes from a girl aged 2 to 10 with multiple sclerosis. The sequencing input was blood.

The CDR3 region has the DNA TGCGCCAGCAGCCAGGAAACTAGCGGGGTTCCCTACGAGCAGTACTTC. It encodes CASSQETSGVPYEQYF. The chain has TRBV4-1 and TRBJ2-7, with 10 bases identical to TRBD2. The CDR3 totals 16 residues. With 3 bases clipped from V and 2 bases from J, the junction kept 7 bases outside the gene matches. Germline V gene data show CDR1 as MGHRA and CDR2 as YSYEKL.